A selection of T cell receptor beta chains follows, all from one sample in a study of blood T cell repertoires in COVID-19. TCRdb's copy holds only in-frame clones and misses some; the assay was immunoSEQ multiplex PCR. The repertoire holds some 460,000 clones, with around 89% as singletons. Material for sequencing was peripheral blood. These receptors came from a woman in her twenties or thirties with acute or convalescent COVID-19. The CDR3 runs from the conserved cysteine through the conserved F or W. D genes are given only for firm matches. The size of a clone is reported for some rows only, either as once, few or many, or as a class for expanded clones.

j_call v_call d_call clone_size cdr3_aa cdr3_nt
TRBJ1-2 TRBV14 - few CASSPVGTARTIGYTF TGTGCCAGCAGCCCAGTGGGTACGGCAAGGACTATTGGCTACACCTTC
TRBJ1-1 TRBV5-1 TRBD1 few CASKDRGWRNTEAFF TGCGCCAGCAAAGACAGGGGTTGGCGGAACACTGAAGCTTTCTTT
TRBJ2-7 TRBV3-1/TRBV3-2 - - CASSLRGGEIEQYF TGTGCCAGCAGTCTCCGCGGAGGGGAGATCGAGCAGTACTTC
TRBJ1-3 TRBV14 - - CASSQAGSYSGNTIYF TGTGCCAGCAGCCAAGCAGGGTCCTACTCTGGAAACACCATATATTTT
TRBJ2-1 TRBV5-1 - once CASSLTGLTRDEQFF TGCGCCAGCAGCTTGACGGGACTGACCAGAGATGAGCAGTTCTTC
TRBJ2-7 TRBV3-1/TRBV3-2 - once CASRASWGPSYEQYF TGTGCCAGCAGGGCCTCGTGGGGCCCCTCCTACGAGCAGTACTTC
TRBJ1-2 TRBV6-1 - - CASSEALTGAYGYTF TGTGCCAGCAGTGAAGCGCTAACAGGTGCTTATGGCTACACCTTC
TRBJ2-3 TRBV5-1 - - CASSLDEGSRVGWVDTQYF TGCGCCAGCAGCTTGGATGAGGGTTCTCGGGTCGGGTGGGTGGATACGCAGTATTTT
TRBJ2-7 TRBV9 - - CASSGGEVRALYEQYF TGTGCCAGCAGCGGGGGGGAGGTCAGGGCCCTGTACGAGCAGTACTTC
TRBJ2-7 TRBV5-1 TRBD2 - CASSPEGAGVQDEQYF TGCGCCAGCAGCCCCGAAGGAGCGGGGGTACAGGACGAGCAGTACTTC
TRBJ1-2 TRBV3-1/TRBV3-2 - - CASSQDLLGLRQKDGYTF TGTGCCAGCAGCCAAGACCTTTTGGGGCTGCGACAGAAAGATGGCTACACCTTC
TRBJ1-1 TRBV19 - once CASSIGQNTEAFF TGTGCCAGTAGTATTGGGCAGAACACTGAAGCTTTCTTT
TRBJ1-1 TRBV11-1 - - CASSLAKGMNTEAFF TGTGCCAGCAGCTTAGCTAAGGGGATGAACACTGAAGCTTTCTTT
TRBJ1-6 TRBV12-3/TRBV12-4 - - CASSTIVSPLHF TGTGCCAGCAGTACCATAGTTTCACCCCTCCACTTT
TRBJ1-5 TRBV3-1/TRBV3-2 - - CASSQTTGYQPQHF TGTGCCAGCAGCCAAACTACAGGCTATCAGCCCCAGCATTTT
TRBJ2-3 TRBV30 TRBD1 - CAWSVRDRGTDTQYF TGTGCCTGGAGTGTACGGGACAGGGGTACAGATACGCAGTATTTT
TRBJ1-2 TRBV25-1 TRBD1 few CASSERDRYPYGYTF TGTGCCAGCAGTGAACGGGACAGATACCCCTATGGCTACACCTTC
TRBJ2-7 TRBV5-1 - - CASSSAGTPRAAYEQYF TGCGCCAGCAGCTCCGCCGGGACTCCCCGCGCAGCCTACGAGCAGTACTTC
TRBJ2-5 TRBV15 - - CATSRSRGGQETQYF TGTGCCACCAGCAGATCCAGAGGGGGTCAAGAGACCCAGTACTTC
TRBJ1-4 TRBV10-3 - - CAIRGGANEKLFF TGTGCCATCAGGGGAGGGGCAAATGAAAAACTGTTTTTT
TRBJ1-1 TRBV14 - - CASSLQGFGAFF TGTGCCAGCAGCCTACAGGGTTTCGGAGCTTTCTTT
TRBJ1-1 TRBV3-1/TRBV3-2 - few CASSQVSTEAFF TGTGCCAGCAGCCAAGTTAGCACTGAAGCTTTCTTT
TRBJ1-3 TRBV7-2 - - CASSLIPLGGNTIYF TGTGCCAGCAGCTTAATTCCCCTCGGGGGAAACACCATATATTTT
TRBJ2-2 TRBV19 TRBD1 few CASSYRGNTGELFF TGTGCCAGTAGTTACAGGGGGAACACCGGGGAGCTGTTTTTT
TRBJ2-3 TRBV7-3 TRBD2 - CASSPWTSGGQDTQYF TGTGCCAGCAGCCCGTGGACTAGCGGGGGGCAAGATACGCAGTATTTT
TRBJ1-5 TRBV30 TRBD1 - CAWSPDRGFNQPQHF TGTGCCTGGAGTCCGGACAGGGGGTTTAATCAGCCCCAGCATTTT
TRBJ1-6 TRBV21-1 - once CASSSDTGGRSPLHF TGTGCCAGCAGCAGCGATACAGGGGGTCGATCACCCCTCCACTTT
TRBJ1-1 TRBV6-5 TRBD1 - CASSPGTGHTEAFF TGTGCCAGCAGTCCCGGGACAGGGCACACTGAAGCTTTCTTT
TRBJ2-3 TRBV7-2 - - CASSLGGVAGQDTQYF TGTGCCAGCAGCTTAGGGGGAGTGGCCGGTCAGGATACGCAGTATTTT
TRBJ2-2 TRBV6-5 - - CASTTGWVGELFF TGTGCCAGCACCACAGGGTGGGTCGGGGAGCTGTTTTTT
TRBJ1-1 TRBV2 - - CASSGTGKVTEAFF TGTGCCAGCAGTGGCACAGGGAAAGTCACTGAAGCTTTCTTT
TRBJ2-2 TRBV29-1 TRBD1 - CSVEAGGLSGELFF TGCAGCGTTGAGGCAGGGGGCTTGAGCGGGGAGCTGTTTTTT
TRBJ2-5 TRBV7-9 TRBD1 - CASSFSTRGPRYQETQYF TGTGCCAGCAGCTTTAGTACTAGGGGGCCTAGGTACCAAGAGACCCAGTACTTC
TRBJ2-3 TRBV28 TRBD2 - CASQLAGGNTDTQYF TGTGCCAGCCAACTAGCGGGGGGAAACACAGATACGCAGTATTTT
TRBJ2-7 TRBV5-1 TRBD2 few CASSSGGTYEQYF TGCGCCAGCAGCTCCGGGGGGACCTACGAGCAGTACTTC
TRBJ1-1 TRBV9 - once CASSVNFGTEAFF TGTGCCAGCAGCGTAAATTTCGGCACTGAAGCTTTCTTT
TRBJ1-6 TRBV27 - - CASSPDLYNSPLHF TGTGCCAGCAGTCCGGACTTGTATAATTCACCCCTCCACTTT
TRBJ1-6 TRBV9 - - CASSVDSRSYNSPLHF TGTGCCAGCAGCGTAGACTCTCGCTCCTATAATTCACCCCTCCACTTT
TRBJ2-5 TRBV5-4 - once CASSLADRRETQYF TGTGCCAGCAGCTTGGCCGACAGGAGAGAGACCCAGTACTTC
TRBJ2-3 TRBV9 TRBD2 - CASSVAPSGTRGTQYF TGTGCCAGCAGCGTAGCCCCTAGCGGCACACGCGGTACGCAGTATTTT
TRBJ2-3 TRBV9 TRBD2 - CASSSNSGGAADTQYF TGTGCCAGCAGTTCCAATAGCGGGGGGGCAGCGGATACGCAGTATTTT
TRBJ2-7 TRBV4-1 TRBD1 - CASSQLGQALYEQYF TGCGCCAGCAGCCAACTGGGACAGGCACTCTACGAGCAGTACTTC